Listed below are T cell receptor beta chains from one sample, sequenced in a study of cytomegalovirus exposure and HLA in healthy donors. Clones were read by immunoSEQ multiplex PCR, and TCRdb kept only the in-frame ones, dropping some. The data show about 82,000 clones, 85% to 95% seen once. The sequencing input was PBMCs. Source of these receptors: a young man in good health and CMV-seronegative. The CDR3 runs from the conserved cysteine through the conserved F or W. Each record gives: V gene, J gene, clone size, D gene, CDR3 protein, CDR3 DNA. D genes are given only for firm matches. Not all rows give a size; the values are once, few, many and, for expanded clones, a class.

TRBV29-1	TRBJ1-1	-	-	CSVDRTAGAFF	TGCAGCGTTGACAGAACGGCAGGAGCTTTCTTT
TRBV13	TRBJ1-4	-	-	CASSTMVPGEKLFF	TGTGCCAGCAGCACGATGGTGCCGGGTGAAAAACTGTTTTTT
TRBV6-5	TRBJ2-1	-	TRBD2	CASSYSSSGGNEQFF	TGTGCCAGCAGTTACTCGTCTAGCGGAGGTAATGAGCAGTTCTTC
TRBV30	TRBJ1-1	-	TRBD1	CAWRQPRGQLNTEAFF	TGTGCCTGGAGGCAACCCCGGGGACAGTTGAACACTGAAGCTTTCTTT
TRBV27	TRBJ1-3	-	-	CASSLMGHSGNTIYF	TGTGCCAGCAGTTTAATGGGGCACTCTGGAAACACCATATATTTT
TRBV19	TRBJ2-7	-	-	CASSTSRQTLGYEQYF	TGTGCCAGTAGTACAAGCCGACAAACCTTGGGCTACGAGCAGTACTTC
TRBV9	TRBJ2-7	-	-	CASSAGGAVSSYEQYF	TGTGCCAGCAGCGCTGGGGGGGCAGTAAGCTCCTACGAGCAGTACTTC
TRBV28	TRBJ2-7	-	-	CASSRAGSPYEQYF	TGTGCCAGCAGCCGAGCAGGGTCCCCCTACGAGCAGTACTTC
TRBV10-2	TRBJ1-2	-	-	CASTRDLPGGYTF	TGCGCCAGCACGCGCGACCTCCCGGGTGGCTACACCTTC
TRBV2	TRBJ2-7	-	TRBD1	CASTTGGYEQYF	TGTGCCAGCACCACAGGGGGCTACGAGCAGTACTTC
TRBV5-1	TRBJ1-4	once	-	CASGPHDRTTNEKLFF	TGCGCCAGCGGCCCCCATGACAGGACAACTAATGAAAAACTGTTTTTT
TRBV27	TRBJ2-7	-	TRBD1	CASRRQGAGAYEQYF	TGTGCCAGCAGAAGACAGGGGGCAGGGGCCTACGAGCAGTACTTC
TRBV7-3	TRBJ2-2	-	TRBD1	CASSPRQGLAGELFF	TGTGCCAGCAGCCCTCGACAGGGTCTCGCCGGGGAGCTGTTTTTT
TRBV6-5	TRBJ2-7	-	TRBD1	CASTSPGQGGYEQYF	TGTGCCAGCACCTCTCCGGGACAGGGTGGTTACGAGCAGTACTTC
TRBV30	TRBJ2-1	-	TRBD2	CAWSSGGSSSEQFF	TGTGCCTGGAGTTCGGGCGGGAGTTCAAGTGAGCAGTTCTTC
TRBV19	TRBJ2-1	-	-	CASRTGEGAPYNEQFF	TGTGCCAGTAGGACAGGGGAGGGGGCTCCCTACAATGAGCAGTTCTTC